This TCR beta chain was identified during a study of blood T cell repertoires in COVID-19. Study information: From T cells, B-cell-depleted T cells, or PBMCs came the material, which was cDNA or gDNA.

Seattle patients were enrolled while actively infected and followed longitudinally. Under the authors' procedure: The assay estimated nucleated cells by amplifying reference gene primers. Here immunoSEQ multiplex PCR was the method, and the copy in TCRdb shows in-frame clones only, minus some. V, J and clone size are those of that table, while D and trimming were read from the DNA. This table has 250,000 or so clones, around nine tenths appearing once. Per the germline V gene, CDR1 is MNHEY and CDR2 is SVGEGT. V dropped 0 bases and J dropped 6; count of bases not matched to a gene: 11. CDR3 length equals 17 residues.

This clonotype originated in an older woman with COVID-19, enrolled during active disease. The chain couples TRBV6-2 or TRBV6-3 to TRBJ2-7; 10 positions match TRBD1. The sample comprised peripheral blood. The CDR3, as DNA: TGTGCCAGCAGTTACTCGTACGGGACAGGGGCTGAAAGCGAGCAGTACTTC. This encodes CASSYSYGTGAESEQYF.